This entry lists 29 T cell receptor beta chains sequenced from one sample in a study of T cells in Graves' hyperthyroidism and ophthalmopathy. Template material for amplifying TCR beta CDR3 regions consisted of RNA transcripts. TCR CDR3 regions were first amplified by RT-PCR with HTBI primers. MiXCR was run by TCRdb on the multiplex PCR reads, yielding one entry per CDR3 protein. The data show 600,000 to 800,000 distinct CDR3 sequences, with roughly a third seen just once and around 31% held by the top ten. Material for sequencing was blood. The receptors stem from a woman aged 40 to 49 with Graves' hyperthyroidism.

Concerning this clonotype: A much more abundant neighbour one base away suggests this may be a read error. The chain couples TRBV10-3 to TRBJ1-5, with D perhaps TRBD1 (5 bases). The length of the CDR3 is 15 residues. Looked up from germline, CDR1 is ENHRY and CDR2 is SYGVKD. Trimming removed 3 bases at V and 1 base at J, with 10 bases between. The DNA for the CDR3 is TGTGCCATCAGTGACCCGGGACGGAGCAATCAGCCCCAGCATTTT. It codes for CAISDPGRSNQPQHF.

A few counts support this clonotype. The gene calls are TRBV6-5 and TRBJ2-5, with 11 positions matching TRBD2. From germline, CDR1 is MNHEY and CDR2 SVGAGI. V was pared by 6 bases and J by 1 base, with 10 bases of the junction left unmatched. The length of the CDR3 is 17 residues. CDR3 loop: CASRPGTGTSGQETQYF. The CDR3 DNA follows: TGTGCCAGCAGGCCCGGGACAGGGACTAGCGGCCAAGAGACCCAGTACTTC.

The gene calls are TRBV5-1 and TRBJ1-2; D is possibly TRBD1 (5 bases). CDR1 is SGHRS and CDR2 is YFSETQ in the germline V gene. The V and J ends lost 0 bases and 8 bases respectively, with 17 bases between them. This CDR3 has 15 residues. The CDR3: CASSLVQGTIRGYTF. The CDR3 nucleotides are TGCGCCAGCAGCTTGGTTCAGGGAACCATAAGGGGCTACACCTTC.

This chain uses TRBV20-1 with TRBJ1-1, with TRBD1 identical over 7 bases. Unmatched junction bases numbered 8, after V lost 5 bases and J lost 2 bases. Germline V gives CDR1 DFQATT, CDR2 SNEGSKA (reference sequence). The CDR3 is 14 residues long. CDR3 protein: CSAGRGGANTEAFF. The CDR3 nucleotides are TGCAGTGCTGGCAGGGGGGGGGCTAACACTGAAGCTTTCTTT.

The chain carries TRBV11-1 and TRBJ1-4, with D tentatively TRBD1 (6 bases). V lost 5 bases, J lost 5 bases, and 18 bases lay in between. CDR1 and CDR2 from the germline V gene are SGHAT and FQDESV (reference sequence). The CDR3 has 16 amino acids. CDR3 amino acids: CASSPTGASSNEKLFF. CDR3 DNA: TGTGCCAGCAGCCCGACGGGGGCGAGTTCCAATGAAAAACTGTTTTTT.

The genes are TRBV10-2 and TRBJ1-6, with D maybe TRBD1 (6 bases). This CDR3 has 19 residues. Trimming pared 6 bases from V and 5 bases from J, leaving 26 bases between. Per germline, CDR1 WSHSY and CDR2 SAAADI. This CDR3 is CASSRFLAPGAANNSPLHF. CDR3 nucleotide sequence: TGCGCCAGCAGCCGATTCCTAGCTCCGGGGGCAGCCAATAATTCACCCCTCCACTTT.

The chain recombines TRBV6-5 with TRBJ2-7; D gene uncertain. The CDR3 runs to 14 residues. From germline, CDR1 is MNHEY and CDR2 SVGAGI. V dropped 8 bases and J dropped 0 bases, with 14 bases sitting between them. This CDR3 reads CASSYKGSSYEQYF. Here the CDR3 DNA reads TGTGCCAGCTCTTATAAGGGCAGCTCCTACGAGCAGTACTTC.

The V call is TRBV7-2, the J call TRBJ2-7; 10 nucleotides agree with TRBD1. J was trimmed by 0 bases and V by 6 bases; bases with no gene match: 8. The length of the CDR3 is 16 residues. Per the germline V gene, CDR1 is SGHTA and CDR2 is FQGNSA. CDR3 bases: TGTGCCAGCAGTCCCTCGGGACAGGGGAACTCCTACGAGCAGTACTTC. Translated: CASSPSGQGNSYEQYF. Full variable domain (rest looked up from reference TRBV7-2 and TRBJ2-7): GAGVSQSPSNKVTEKGKDVELRCDPISGHTALYWYRQSLGQGLEFLIYFQGNSAPDKSGLPSDRFSAERTGGSVSTLTIQRTQQEDSAVYLCASSPSGQGNSYEQYFGPGTRLTVT.

This clonotype was observed a few times. This chain joins TRBV2 and TRBJ1-2; no definite D call. Germline-derived CDR1 and CDR2 are SNHLY and FYNNEI. The CDR3 is 14 residues long. Trimming cost V 6 bases and J 4 bases, with 15 bases left between them. CDR3 sequence reads: CASSPRAGVYGYTF. In DNA form, the CDR3 reads TGTGCCAGCAGCCCAAGGGCCGGGGTCTATGGCTACACCTTC.

The rearrangement uses TRBV7-2 and TRBJ1-4, with 7 nucleotides matching TRBD1. Trimming took 0 bases from V and 8 from J; bases not matched to a gene: 6. Germline V gene sequence: CDR1 SGHTA, CDR2 FQGNSA. The CDR3 is made up of 15 amino acids. The CDR3 DNA reads TGTGCCAGCAGCTTAGCAGGGGGCCCGGGGGAAAAACTGTTTTTT. The encoded protein is CASSLAGGPGEKLFF. Complete variable domain (other parts from reference TRBV7-2 and TRBJ1-4): GAGVSQSPSNKVTEKGKDVELRCDPISGHTALYWYRQSLGQGLEFLIYFQGNSAPDKSGLPSDRFSAERTGGSVSTLTIQRTQQEDSAVYLCASSLAGGPGEKLFFGSGTQLSVL.

This clonotype was recorded at least ten times. The gene calls are TRBV29-1 and TRBJ1-1, with no clear D. Germline CDR1 SQVTM, CDR2 ANQGSEA. The CDR3 extends over 12 amino acids. V was pared by 4 bases and J by 3 bases, with 9 bases between. CDR3 DNA: TGCAGCGTTGGTCGGGTCGACACTGAAGCTTTCTTT. This sequence encodes CSVGRVDTEAFF.

This clonotype was counted at least ten times. V is TRBV7-2 and J is TRBJ2-7; 8 bases align to TRBD2. V was pared by 5 bases and J by 2 bases, with 2 bases of the junction left unmatched. The CDR3 runs 13 residues. Germline CDR1 is SGHTA and CDR2 is FQGNSA. In DNA, the CDR3 is TGTGCCAGCAGCAGCGGGAGCCCCTACGAGCAGTACTTC. It translates to CASSSGSPYEQYF.

V and J are TRBV6-1 and TRBJ1-1; D perhaps matches TRBD1 (5 bases). This CDR3 is 12 amino acids long. V was clipped by 6 bases and J by 6 bases, with 11 bases between them. Germline CDR1 is MNHNS and CDR2 is SASEGT. CDR3 bases: TGTGCCAGCAGCGGGACGAGACCTGAAGCTTTCTTT. It yields the protein CASSGTRPEAFF.

The chain links TRBV10-1 to TRBJ2-7; TRBD1 matches 12 bases. The ends lost 6 bases at V and 2 bases at J; junction bases unmatched: 2. CDR1 WNHNN and CDR2 SYGVQD come from the germline V gene (reference sequence). This CDR3 contains 14 residues. This CDR3 reads CASRWDRGPYEQYF. CDR3 nucleotides: TGCGCCAGCAGGTGGGACAGGGGGCCCTACGAGCAGTACTTC.

The V call is TRBV19, the J call TRBJ1-1; the D gene is possibly TRBD1 (5 bases). The CDR3 has 16 amino acids. Germline-derived CDR1 and CDR2 are LNHDA and SQIVND (reference sequence). V was trimmed by 5 bases and J by 0 bases, leaving 16 bases between them. For the CDR3, the DNA is TGTGCCAGTAGTCTCTCCCGGACACTCATGAACACTGAAGCTTTCTTT. It specifies CASSLSRTLMNTEAFF.

As to this clonotype: The junction does not match germline at one end; this may be a read error. The chain has TRBV7-6 and TRBJ2-2; TRBD1 aligns across 7 bases. The length of the CDR3 is 18 residues. Per germline, CDR1 SGHVS and CDR2 FNYEAQ. CDR3 protein: CASSSDYQGVANTGELSF. The CDR3 DNA follows: TGTGCCAGCAGCTCAGACTATCAGGGGGTCGCTAACACCGGGGAGCTGTCTTTT.

About this clonotype itself: A read error may account for a junction end that differs from germline. The V call is TRBV7-6, the J call TRBJ2-7, with unresolved D. CDR3 length equals 8 residues. The germline CDR1 and CDR2 sequences are SGHVS and FNYEAQ. Here the CDR3 reads CASSLQDF. The CDR3 region has the DNA TGTGCCAGCAGCTTGCAGGACTTC. Using reference TRBV7-6 and TRBJ2-7 for the parts outside the CDR3, the full variable domain is GAGVSQSPRYKVTKRGQDVALRCDPISGHVSLYWYRQALGQGPEFLTYFNYEAQQDKSGLPNDRFSAERPEGSISTLTIQRTEQRDSAMYRCASSLQDFGPGTRLTVT.

The chain combines TRBV12-3 or TRBV12-4 with TRBJ1-1, with D maybe TRBD1 (6 bases). V lost 4 bases, J lost 6 bases, and 15 bases lay in between. The CDR3 totals 14 residues. The CDR3 nucleotides are TGTGCCAGCAGTTCCTCAGGGGTTTGGGCTGAAGCTTTCTTT. Amino acids: CASSSSGVWAEAFF.

The chain has TRBV4-3 and TRBJ1-2; TRBD1 might be the D (5 bases). CDR3 length equals 17 residues. V dropped 4 bases and J dropped 0 bases, with 18 bases sitting between them. CDR1 is LGHNA, CDR2 YSLEER, per germline. CDR3 coding DNA: TGCGCCAGCAGCCGATACCACTCAGGGCTCACTAACTATGGCTACACCTTC. Residues: CASSRYHSGLTNYGYTF.

This clonotype occurred a few times. This chain links TRBV10-3 with TRBJ2-7; D is perhaps TRBD2 (6 bases). Germline V lookup: CDR1 ENHRY, CDR2 SYGVKD. V was trimmed by 11 bases and J by 7 bases, leaving 21 bases between them. The CDR3 length is 13 residues. This chain's CDR3 is CALGLPILGEQYF. The CDR3 DNA sequence: TGTGCCTTGGGACTGCCGATTTTGGGGGAGCAGTACTTC.

This clonotype appeared many times. The rearrangement joins TRBV10-3 to TRBJ2-5, with 9 bases aligning to TRBD2. CDR1 and CDR2 from the germline V gene are ENHRY and SYGVKD. Trimming cost V 4 bases and J 1 base; bases outside gene matches: 1. The CDR3 has 14 residues. CDR3 nucleotide sequence: TGTGCCATCAGTGTAGCGGGGGCCCAAGAGACCCAGTACTTC. Translation: CAISVAGAQETQYF.

This clonotype was seen repeatedly, ten times or more. The V gene is TRBV7-2, the J gene TRBJ1-2; the D gene is possibly TRBD1 (5 bases). The ends were cut back, 2 bases at V and 4 bases at J, with 14 bases in the middle. Germline assignment: CDR1 SGHTA and CDR2 FQGNSA. The CDR3 runs 15 residues. The CDR3 nucleotides are TGTGCCAGCAGCTTACCGGGGGTCCGGACCTATGGCTACACCTTC. Translation: CASSLPGVRTYGYTF.

This clonotype was found a few times. This chain uses TRBV7-9 with TRBJ2-3; D is uncertain. The V and J ends lost 8 bases and 6 bases respectively, with 6 bases between them. The CDR3 sequence is 10 residues long. Germline CDR1 and CDR2: SEHNR and FQNEAQ (reference sequence). DNA for the CDR3: TGTGCCAGCGACCTGGATACGCAGTATTTT. Its protein product is CASDLDTQYF.

The chain employs TRBV10-3 and TRBJ1-5; 7 positions match TRBD1. This CDR3 is built from 13 residues. J lost 6 bases, V lost 2 bases, and 1 base had no gene match. The V gene's germline CDR1 is ENHRY and CDR2 SYGVKD. CDR3: CAISEDRAQPQHF. The CDR3, as DNA: TGTGCCATCAGTGAGGACAGGGCTCAGCCCCAGCATTTT.

To note about this clonotype: The junction shows a germline mismatch at one end, possibly a read error. The chain links TRBV6-5 to TRBJ1-5; the D gene is possibly TRBD1 (6 bases). CDR1 is MNHEY, CDR2 SVGAGI, per germline. This CDR3 is 16 amino acids long. DNA for the CDR3: TGTGCCGGCAGTCCCAAGACAGGACAAAGCAATCAGCCCCAGCATTTT. It codes for CAGSPKTGQSNQPQHF.

The count of this clonotype is one. A junction boundary mismatches the germline segment, possibly from a read error. J is TRBJ1-5 and V is TRBV7-9; D remains unclear. Germline CDR1 is SEHNR and CDR2 is FQNEAQ (reference sequence). The CDR3 sequence is 17 residues long. CDR3 DNA: TGTGCCAGCAGCTCGACGCCCTGGGCAGAGAGCAATCGGCCCCAGCATTTT. This gives the protein CASSSTPWAESNRPQHF. The full variable domain, rest sourced from reference TRBV7-9 and TRBJ1-5, is DTGVSQNPRHKITKRGQNVTFRCDPISEHNRLYWYRQTLGQGPEFLTYFQNEAQLEKSRLLSDRFSAERPKGSFSTLEIQRTEQGDSAMYLCASSSTPWAESNRPQHFGDGTRLSIL.

This clonotype was counted a few times. The rearrangement uses TRBV12-3 or TRBV12-4 and TRBJ1-2; a possible D gene is TRBD1 (6 bases). The CDR3 has 13 amino acids. Trimming removed 6 bases at V and 8 bases at J, with 16 bases between. The CDR3 DNA reads as TGTGCCAGCAGCATAGACAGGAAGGGCGGCTACACCTTC. Its protein product is CASSIDRKGGYTF.

This clonotype was recorded many times. This chain links TRBV7-9 with TRBJ2-5, with 7 bases matching TRBD2. Germline V CDR1 and CDR2: SEHNR, FQNEAQ (reference sequence). Trimming took 3 bases from V and 3 from J; bases not matched to a gene: 1. The CDR3 spans 13 residues. The CDR3 coding sequence is TGTGCCAGCAGCTTCAGCGGGGAAGAGACCCAGTACTTC. Translated, it gives CASSFSGEETQYF. The full variable domain, rest sourced from reference TRBV7-9 and TRBJ2-5, is DTGVSQNPRHKITKRGQNVTFRCDPISEHNRLYWYRQTLGQGPEFLTYFQNEAQLEKSRLLSDRFSAERPKGSFSTLEIQRTEQGDSAMYLCASSFSGEETQYFGPGTRLLVL.

This clonotype was counted once. The V gene is TRBV19, the J gene TRBJ1-5; no clear D gene. This CDR3 is 14 amino acids long. The V end lost 11 bases, the J end lost 7 bases, and 21 bases lay between the germline ends. Germline lookup yields CDR1 LNHDA and CDR2 SQIVND (reference sequence). This CDR3 is CAWSVTVGSQPQHF. DNA for the CDR3: TGTGCCTGGAGTGTGACGGTGGGCAGCCAGCCCCAGCATTTT.